This TCR beta chain was sequenced during a study of T cell repertoires in cytomegalovirus infection. Whole-study context: Public TCR beta signatures provided an indication of both CMV infection and a matching HLA type. Overall study results and limits: The study identified carriers of CMV plus the relevant HLA from cumulative public TCR beta family frequency. The ex vivo response was dominated by HLA-C-restricted CMV-specific TCR beta clonotypes.

This clonotype has at least ten counts. Its specificity is unknown. The CDR3 is 13 amino acids. V dropped 2 bases and J dropped 5 bases, with 8 bases sitting between them. Germline CDR1 reads SGHRS; CDR2 reads YFSETQ. TCRdb fed the reads into MiXCR, producing one record per CDR3 protein. This sample has about 260,000 distinct CDR3 sequences, with roughly an eighth found just once. Input material: PBMCs. V usage is TRBV5-1 and J usage is TRBJ1-5; no clear D. The sequence derives from a human donor in good health (CMV status not recorded). Some clones in this sample may be carry-over from other donors' samples. CDR3 in DNA: TGCGCCAGCAGCTTAGAGAGGGATCAGCCCCAGCATTTT. Its translation is CASSLERDQPQHF.